This T cell receptor (beta chain) was sequenced for a study of glioma-infiltrating T cells. About the research overall: Samples included WHO grade II oligodendrogliomas or astrocytomas and initial-diagnosis grade IV glioblastomas. Study-wide points: A blood CDR3 motif signature was depleted in highly divergent patients.

In regard to this clonotype: Its antigen is not identified.

TCR alpha and beta CDR3 regions were amplified from RNA using iRepertoire nested multiplex PCR. TCRdb ran MiXCR on the multiplex PCR reads and lists one entry per CDR3 protein. Of about 410,000 distinct CDR3 sequences in the sample, 35% to 45% were seen once. V was cut by 6 bases and J by 0 bases, with 13 bases left in between. The CDR3 runs to 15 residues. Germline-derived CDR1 and CDR2 are MDHEN and SYDVKM. Sample: glioma tissue, nonneoplastic brain tissue, or PBMCs (not recorded which). This TCR was recovered from a human donor with low-grade glioma or glioblastoma, undergoing nonglioma brain surgery, or in good health (not recorded which). The chain combines TRBV28 with TRBJ2-3; D gene uncertain. Here the CDR3 DNA reads TGTGCCAGCAGCCCTAAGTGGGTAAGCACAGATACGCAGTATTTT. It yields the protein CASSPKWVSTDTQYF.